This T cell receptor (beta chain) derives from a study of OX40 agonist ivuxolimab in advanced cancers. Study summary: Patients with hepatocellular carcinoma, melanoma, renal cell or head and neck cancer made up the dose-escalation patients. Study-wide results and caveats: At 0.1 to 3.0 mg/kg and by week 6, CD4+ and CD8+ T cells in the blood had expanded clonally.

The protocol was immunoSEQ multiplex PCR, while the TCRdb copy is restricted to in-frame clones and leaves out a portion. The repertoire has fewer than 90,000 clones, over 75% of them found once; the top ten carry approximately 0.38%. V was clipped by 8 bases and J by 5 bases, with 9 bases between them. The length of the CDR3 is 11 residues. In germline, CDR1 is GTSNPN, CDR2 SVGIG (reference sequence). Comment on this clone: Its antigen is not known.

This sequence joins TRBV30 and TRBJ2-2; D call uncertain. The input for sequencing was CD4+ or CD8+ T cells sorted from blood, taken in a trial of the OX40 agonist ivuxolimab. This sequence originates from an adult with an advanced solid tumor such as melanoma, head and neck, liver or kidney cancer. This CDR3 is CAASFTGELFF. The CDR3 nucleotides read TGTGCCGCAAGCTTTACCGGGGAGCTGTTTTTT.